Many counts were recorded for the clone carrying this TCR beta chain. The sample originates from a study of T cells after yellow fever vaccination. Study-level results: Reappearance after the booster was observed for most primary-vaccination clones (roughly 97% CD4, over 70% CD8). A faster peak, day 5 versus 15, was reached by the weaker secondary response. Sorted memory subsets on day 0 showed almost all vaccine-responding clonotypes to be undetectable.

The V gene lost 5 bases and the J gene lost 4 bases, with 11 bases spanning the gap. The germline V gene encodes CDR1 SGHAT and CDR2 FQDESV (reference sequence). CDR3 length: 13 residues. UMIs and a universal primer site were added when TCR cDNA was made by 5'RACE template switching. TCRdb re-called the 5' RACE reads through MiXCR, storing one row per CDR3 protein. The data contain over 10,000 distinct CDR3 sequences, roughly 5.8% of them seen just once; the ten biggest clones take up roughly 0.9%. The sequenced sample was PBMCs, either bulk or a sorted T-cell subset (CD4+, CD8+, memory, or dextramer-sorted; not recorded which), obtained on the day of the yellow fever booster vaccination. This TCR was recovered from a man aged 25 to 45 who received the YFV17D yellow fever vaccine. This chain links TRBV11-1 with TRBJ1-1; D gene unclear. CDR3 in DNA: TGTGCCAGCAGCGTAGGTCCCTCCACTGAAGCTTTCTTT. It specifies CASSVGPSTEAFF.